This entry lists 28 T cell receptor beta chains sequenced from one sample in a study of CD4+ T cells in melanoma. TCRdb keeps only in-frame clones here, not all; method: immunoSEQ multiplex PCR. This sample has about 21,000 clones, with about four fifths found just once. The material sequenced was cells from a culture (not recorded whether cultured in vitro). The source is a human donor with melanoma.

The genes are TRBV6-1 and TRBJ2-1; 7 nucleotides line up with TRBD2. The germline V gene has CDR1 MNHNS and CDR2 SASEGT. The CDR3 totals 17 residues. Unmatched junction bases numbered 8, after V lost 0 bases and J lost 3 bases. The CDR3 DNA reads TGTGCCAGCAGTGAAGCAGGAGCTAGCGGCTACTACAATGAGCAGTTCTTC. Its translation is CASSEAGASGYYNEQFF.

This clone occurred a few times. The J gene is TRBJ2-1, the V gene TRBV6-6; no definite D call. V was shortened by 6 bases and J by 2 bases, with 14 bases between the two germline ends. CDR1 is MNHNY and CDR2 is SVGAGI in the germline V gene (reference sequence). CDR3 length equals 15 residues. CDR3 residues: CASRTGPQAYNEQFF. CDR3 DNA: TGTGCCAGCAGGACCGGGCCTCAGGCCTACAATGAGCAGTTCTTC.

The CDR3 spells CASSPARADTQYF. The CDR3 DNA sequence: TGTGCCAGCAGCCCTGCTAGAGCGGATACGCAGTATTTT. The chain couples TRBV9 to TRBJ2-3; the D is unclear. V lost 4 bases, J lost 6 bases, and 12 bases lay in between. The germline V gene has CDR1 SGDLS and CDR2 YYNGEE. CDR3 length: 13 amino acids.

The genes are TRBV11-2 and TRBJ1-6, with TRBD1 identical over 7 bases. Unmatched junction bases numbered 8, after V lost 1 base and J lost 11 bases. Germline V lookup: CDR1 SGHAT, CDR2 FQNNGV. The CDR3 runs 15 residues. Here the CDR3 reads CASSLGTGVGAPLHF. The CDR3 region has the DNA TGTGCCAGCAGCTTAGGAACAGGGGTTGGAGCACCCCTCCACTTT.

The V call is TRBV2, the J call TRBJ2-5; TRBD1 aligns across 9 bases. Germline CDR1 SNHLY, CDR2 FYNNEI. J was trimmed by 2 bases and V by 5 bases; bases with no gene match: 6. This CDR3 comprises 15 residues. The CDR3 sequence is CASSSQGAKQETQYF. The CDR3, as DNA: TGTGCCAGCAGTTCACAGGGGGCGAAACAAGAGACCCAGTACTTC.

This chain joins TRBV20-1 and TRBJ1-4; D is perhaps TRBD1 (5 bases). The length of the CDR3 is 10 residues. The V gene lost 6 bases and the J gene lost 9 bases, with 8 bases spanning the gap. The germline V gene encodes CDR1 DFQATT and CDR2 SNEGSKA (reference sequence). The CDR3 region is CSAWGQKLFF. Here the CDR3 DNA reads TGCAGTGCCTGGGGCCAAAAACTGTTTTTT.

The chain is built from TRBV7-9 and TRBJ1-1; a possible D gene is TRBD1 (5 bases). Germline lookup yields CDR1 SEHNR and CDR2 FQNEAQ (reference sequence). V lost 5 bases and J lost 7, with 17 bases in between. The CDR3 has 14 amino acids. The CDR3 DNA reads TGTGCCAGCAGCCCCCTCGGGGGGAGCGGTGAAGCTTTCTTT. This gives the protein CASSPLGGSGEAFF.

This sequence joins TRBV7-8 and TRBJ1-3; D is unclear. Germline assignment: CDR1 SGHVS and CDR2 FQNEAQ. This CDR3 has 12 residues. V was clipped by 8 bases and J by 4 bases, with 9 bases between them. CDR3 sequence reads: CASGPPGNTIYF. As DNA, the CDR3 is TGTGCCAGCGGCCCCCCGGGAAACACCATATATTTT.

The V gene is TRBV28, the J gene TRBJ2-7; 8 bases align to TRBD1. The CDR3 is 15 amino acids. Germline CDR1 and CDR2: MDHEN and SYDVKM. The ends lost 5 bases at V and 3 bases at J; junction bases unmatched: 9. CDR3 DNA sequence: TGTGCCAGCAGTGGGACAGGATCGATAATCTACGAGCAGTACTTC. As protein: CASSGTGSIIYEQYF.

The J gene is TRBJ2-3, the V gene TRBV18; TRBD2 agrees at 11 bases. The CDR3 extends over 17 amino acids. Losses at the gene ends were 6 bases for V and 1 base for J; bases not matched to a gene: 9. Germline assignment: CDR1 KGHSH and CDR2 LQKENI. As DNA, the CDR3 is TGTGCCAGCTCTCCGGGTTTGGGACTAGCGGGCACAGATACGCAGTATTTT. Its protein product is CASSPGLGLAGTDTQYF.

The chain combines TRBV2 with TRBJ2-4, with TRBD1 matching 10 bases. This CDR3 spans 15 amino acids. Trimming removed 6 bases from V and 2 bases from J; junction bases left unmatched: 4. Per germline, CDR1 SNHLY and CDR2 FYNNEI. The CDR3 loop is CASSRDRGTKNIQYF. The CDR3 region has the DNA TGTGCCAGCAGCCGGGACAGGGGAACCAAAAACATTCAGTACTTC.

The chain couples TRBV19 to TRBJ2-1, with 8 positions matching TRBD1. Germline lookup yields CDR1 LNHDA and CDR2 SQIVND (reference sequence). The CDR3 sequence is 14 residues long. V shed 4 bases, J shed 8 bases, and the junction held 7 bases outside the gene matches. Here the CDR3 reads CASSRQGRRDEQFF. CDR3 nucleotide sequence: TGTGCCAGTAGTAGACAGGGGCGGCGGGATGAGCAGTTCTTC. Full variable domain (remainder filled in from reference TRBV19 and TRBJ2-1): DGGITQSPKYLFRKEGQNVTLSCEQNLNHDAMYWYRQDPGQGLRLIYYSQIVNDFQKGDIAEGYSVSREKKESFPLTVTSAQKNPTAFYLCASSRQGRRDEQFFGPGTRLTVL.

This chain uses TRBV9 with TRBJ1-6; TRBD1 is a possible D gene (5 bases). The CDR3 spans 16 residues. Germline V CDR1 and CDR2: SGDLS, YYNGEE. Trimming pared 0 bases from V and 0 bases from J, leaving 7 bases between. The DNA for the CDR3 is TGTGCCAGCAGCGTAGGGGGGGGCTCCTATAATTCACCCCTCCACTTT. Translated: CASSVGGGSYNSPLHF.

The rearrangement links TRBV9 to TRBJ2-3; 7 bases map to TRBD1. V lost 3 bases, J lost 4 bases, and 8 bases stayed unmatched. The CDR3 spans 15 residues. The V gene's germline CDR1 is SGDLS and CDR2 YYNGEE. Written as DNA, the CDR3 is TGTGCCAGCAGCGCGACAGGGTTTGGGCCAGATACGCAGTATTTT. It yields the protein CASSATGFGPDTQYF.

The gene calls are TRBV5-1 and TRBJ1-4; 8 nucleotides agree with TRBD1. The junction had 4 bases not matched to a gene; V was cut back by 1 base and J by 8 bases. The CDR3 extends over 14 amino acids. CDR1 and CDR2 from the germline V gene are SGHRS and YFSETQ. CDR3 in DNA: TGCGCCAGCAGCTTGCAGGGGGCTTCGGAAAAACTGTTTTTT. Its protein is CASSLQGASEKLFF.

The gene calls are TRBV2 and TRBJ1-2; TRBD1 matches 8 bases. Germline CDR1 SNHLY, CDR2 FYNNEI. The CDR3 contains 16 residues. V trimming: 4 bases; J trimming: 0 bases; junction bases outside the gene matches: 7. Here the CDR3 reads CASSAPTGETNYGYTF. The CDR3, as DNA: TGTGCCAGCAGTGCCCCGACAGGGGAAACTAACTATGGCTACACCTTC.

The rearrangement joins TRBV29-1 to TRBJ1-2; TRBD1 matches 7 bases. V lost 6 bases and J lost 4; bases outside the gene matches: 5. The CDR3 contains 12 residues. The germline V gene encodes CDR1 SQVTM and CDR2 ANQGSEA. The CDR3 DNA sequence: TGCAGCGTGGTTGGACAGGCCTATGGCTACACCTTC. It is translated as CSVVGQAYGYTF.

This chain connects TRBV7-3 to TRBJ2-1; tentative D call: TRBD1 (5 bases). Germline CDR1 is SGHTA and CDR2 is FQGTGA. There are 13 residues in the CDR3. V shed 2 bases and J shed 12 bases, with 14 bases lying between them. CDR3 loop: CASSLGVGHPQFF. As DNA, the CDR3 is TGTGCCAGCAGCTTAGGGGTCGGACATCCGCAGTTCTTC.

This clone was observed a single time. The chain has TRBV6-1 and TRBJ1-6; 8 bases map to TRBD1. Trimming took 7 bases from V and 15 from J; bases not matched to a gene: 8. The CDR3 covers 12 residues. Germline V gives CDR1 MNHNS, CDR2 SASEGT. This CDR3 is CASTGQGINLHF. CDR3 nucleotide sequence: TGTGCCAGCACCGGACAGGGAATAAACCTCCACTTT.

The V and J genes are TRBV30 and TRBJ2-7; D gene unclear. The CDR3 contains 12 residues. Per germline, CDR1 GTSNPN and CDR2 SVGIG (reference sequence). The V and J ends lost 2 bases and 7 bases respectively, with 12 bases between them. The CDR3 DNA sequence: TGTGCCTGGAGTCTTGTACTTAATGAGCAGTACTTC. Translated: CAWSLVLNEQYF.

The rearrangement joins TRBV5-1 to TRBJ1-6; 7 bases fit TRBD1. J gave up 8 bases and V 0 bases, and 8 bases lay outside the gene matches. The CDR3 runs 16 residues. In germline, CDR1 is SGHRS, CDR2 YFSETQ. The CDR3 DNA reads as TGCGCCAGCAGCTTGGGGCGAACAGGGACAGATTCACCCCTCCACTTT. Translation: CASSLGRTGTDSPLHF.

This clone was seen once. The chain couples TRBV2 to TRBJ2-1; 10 bases match TRBD2. The CDR3 consists of 18 residues. In germline, CDR1 is SNHLY, CDR2 FYNNEI. Unmatched junction bases numbered 13, after V lost 4 bases and J lost 4 bases. CDR3 nucleotides: TGTGCCAGCAGTGCCCGGGGGGCTAGCGGGGGAGGATACAATGAGCAGTTCTTC. Amino acid sequence: CASSARGASGGGYNEQFF. Combining the CDR3 with reference TRBV2 and TRBJ2-1 gives the whole variable domain EPEVTQTPSHQVTQMGQEVILRCVPISNHLYFYWYRQILGQKVEFLVSFYNNEISEKSEIFDDQFSVERPDGSNFTLKIRSTKLEDSAMYFCASSARGASGGGYNEQFFGPGTRLTVL.

This clone was counted between two and nine times. This chain links TRBV15 with TRBJ1-5; TRBD1 is a possible D gene (5 bases). CDR1 and CDR2 (germline): LNHNV, YYDKDF (reference sequence). V lost 4 bases, J lost 0 bases, and 10 bases lay in between. This CDR3 is 15 amino acids long. CDR3 nucleotides: TGTGCCACCAGCAAGGGGATGGATAGCAATCAGCCCCAGCATTTT. This sequence encodes CATSKGMDSNQPQHF. The variable domain in full, with the rest retrieved from reference TRBV15 and TRBJ1-5, is DAMVIQNPRYQVTQFGKPVTLSCSQTLNHNVMYWYQQKSSQAPKLLFHYYDKDFNNEADTPDNFQSRRPNTSFCFLDIRSPGLGDTAMYLCATSKGMDSNQPQHFGDGTRLSIL.

The chain links TRBV6-1 to TRBJ1-2; possibly TRBD1 for D (6 bases). Germline lookup yields CDR1 MNHNS and CDR2 SASEGT. The V and J ends lost 7 bases and 5 bases respectively, with 11 bases between them. The CDR3 spans 12 residues. The CDR3 nucleotides are TGTGCCAGCAACCGAAGGGGGTATGGCTACACCTTC. Protein: CASNRRGYGYTF.

With respect to this clone: The DNA is omitted, as the CDR3 cannot be located on it reliably, and the CDR3 follows TCRdb's listing. V is TRBV7-5 and J is TRBJ1-2; the listed D gene, TRBD1, was not tested against the DNA. TRBV7-5 is reported as a pseudogene. 17 amino acids form the CDR3, both terminal residues included. The CDR3 here is CARSRFVGAGANYGYTF.

This chain connects TRBV19 to TRBJ1-4; TRBD1 might be the D (6 bases). The V and J ends lost 8 bases and 3 bases respectively, with 19 bases between them. The CDR3 is 16 residues long. Germline V gives CDR1 LNHDA, CDR2 SQIVND (reference sequence). CDR3 in DNA: TGTGCCAGTGGACAGCCTCGGACAGTCTCTAATGAAAAACTGTTTTTT. This encodes CASGQPRTVSNEKLFF.

CDR3 nucleotides: TGTGCCAGCAGCTTAGTTTGGGACCATGGCTACACCTTC. Translated, it gives CASSLVWDHGYTF. The J gene is TRBJ1-2, the V gene TRBV7-2; a possible D gene is TRBD1 (5 bases). Germline V gives CDR1 SGHTA, CDR2 FQGNSA. Trimming cost V 1 base and J 6 bases, with 9 bases left between them. The CDR3 has 13 residues. Full variable domain (outside the CDR3, taken from reference TRBV7-2 and TRBJ1-2): GAGVSQSPSNKVTEKGKDVELRCDPISGHTALYWYRQSLGQGLEFLIYFQGNSAPDKSGLPSDRFSAERTGGSVSTLTIQRTQQEDSAVYLCASSLVWDHGYTFGSGTRLTVV.

This chain connects TRBV10-2 to TRBJ2-6; D tentatively reads TRBD1 or TRBD2 (6 bases each). Between the trimmed V and J ends, which lost 6 bases and 0 bases, there was a span of 9 bases. CDR3 length: 15 amino acids. CDR1 WSHSY and CDR2 SAAADI come from the germline V gene. The DNA of the CDR3 is TGCGCCAGCAGCGGGGGCAACTCTGGGGCCAACGTCCTGACTTTC. Its protein is CASSGGNSGANVLTF.